Below, 32 T cell receptor beta chains from the same sample are listed, as sequenced in a study of T cells in Graves' hyperthyroidism and ophthalmopathy. TCR beta CDR3 regions were amplified from RNA. TCR CDR3 underwent first-round RT-PCR with the HTBI primer set. TCRdb reprocessed the multiplex PCR reads via MiXCR and lists one record per CDR3 protein. There are about 410,000 distinct CDR3 sequences in the sample; roughly 14% occur only once, and approximately 13% lies in the top ten. The sequenced sample consisted of blood. These receptors were taken from a man between 18 and 35 years old with Graves' ophthalmopathy.

The gene calls are TRBV30 and TRBJ2-1, with 12 bases aligning to TRBD2. Germline trimming cut 3 bases from V and 4 bases from J; bases unmatched to any gene: 4. The CDR3 extends over 15 amino acids. Germline CDR1 and CDR2: GTSNPN and SVGIG (reference sequence). CDR3 nucleotides: TGTGCCTGGAGAGCCCTAGCGGGAGGGTACAATGAGCAGTTCTTC. Protein product: CAWRALAGGYNEQFF.

This clonotype has at least ten counts. The chain combines TRBV12-3 or TRBV12-4 with TRBJ2-5; 10 nucleotides agree with TRBD2. The CDR3 totals 16 residues. Unmatched junction bases numbered 7, after V lost 1 base and J lost 5 bases. The CDR3 loop reads CASSLELGLASETQYF. Here the CDR3 DNA reads TGTGCCAGCAGTTTAGAACTGGGACTAGCGTCGGAGACCCAGTACTTC.

This clonotype came up many times. The V and J genes are TRBV27 and TRBJ1-2; D gene ambiguous. The CDR3 spans 13 residues. Trimming left V 0 bases short and J 4 bases short, with 6 bases between. Germline V CDR1 and CDR2: MNHEY, SMNVEV (reference sequence). DNA of the CDR3: TGTGCCAGCAGTTTATCGGGTCTCTATGGCTACACCTTC. This translates into CASSLSGLYGYTF.

This clonotype came up a few times. The chain has TRBV4-2 and TRBJ2-3, with a tentative D call TRBD2 (5 bases). Per the germline V gene, CDR1 is LGHNA and CDR2 is YNFKEQ. The CDR3 is 14 residues long. The V end was cut by 3 bases, the J end by 1 base, with 8 bases between. The CDR3 region is CASSHNSGTDTQYF. CDR3 bases: TGTGCCAGCAGCCACAATAGCGGCACAGATACGCAGTATTTT.

The chain links TRBV11-2 to TRBJ1-3; D is possibly TRBD1 (5 bases). Germline V CDR1 and CDR2: SGHAT, FQNNGV. CDR3 length: 17 amino acids. V shed 2 bases and J shed 0 bases, with 14 bases lying between them. The CDR3 DNA follows: TGTGCCAGCAGCTTAAGCAGAGACAGTACCTCTGGAAACACCATATATTTT. It yields the protein CASSLSRDSTSGNTIYF.

The table lists this clonotype with many counts. J is TRBJ2-7 and V is TRBV2; a possible D gene is TRBD1 (5 bases). Germline values: CDR1 SNHLY, CDR2 FYNNEI. The ends were cut back, 4 bases at V and 2 bases at J, with 6 bases in the middle. The CDR3 has 12 amino acids. The CDR3 loop is CASSGTTYEQYF. In nucleotides, the CDR3 is TGTGCCAGCAGTGGGACAACCTACGAGCAGTACTTC.

Many counts were recorded for this clonotype. The chain joins TRBV12-3 or TRBV12-4 to TRBJ2-5; D is undetermined. CDR3 size: 15 residues. V was trimmed by 2 bases and J by 1 base, leaving 11 bases between them. The CDR3 sequence: CASSLSGAAQETQYF. DNA for the CDR3: TGTGCCAGCAGTTTAAGTGGTGCCGCCCAAGAGACCCAGTACTTC.

This clonotype came up a few times. V and J are TRBV12-3 or TRBV12-4 and TRBJ2-2; 9 bases match TRBD2. Trimming removed 3 bases from V and 1 base from J; junction bases left unmatched: 3. This CDR3 has 16 residues. CDR3 residues: CASSFLAGWNTGELFF. The CDR3 DNA sequence: TGTGCCAGCAGTTTCCTAGCGGGGTGGAACACCGGGGAGCTGTTTTTT.

Worth noting for this clonotype: A much larger clone sits a single nucleotide away, making a read error possible. The rearrangement links TRBV15 to TRBJ2-3, with a possible D match to TRBD2 (5 bases). The length of the CDR3 is 18 residues. Germline loops: CDR1 LNHNV, CDR2 YYDKDF (reference sequence). The CDR3 sequence: CATRRDPPRGMRTDTQYF. CDR3 DNA sequence: TGTGCCACCCGCAGAGATCCCCCCAGAGGGATGAGAACAGATACGCAGTATTTT.

This chain uses TRBV18 with TRBJ2-2; a possible D gene is TRBD1 (6 bases). Germline V gene data show CDR1 as KGHSH and CDR2 as LQKENI. Trimming shortened V by 2 bases and J by 2 bases, and 18 bases separated the two germline ends. The CDR3 totals 18 residues. CDR3 bases: TGTGCCAGCTCACCATTCGTCAGGGAGACAGGAAACACCGGGGAGCTGTTTTTT. Translation gives CASSPFVRETGNTGELFF.

This clonotype was observed at least ten times. The chain carries TRBV18 and TRBJ2-1, with D possibly TRBD2 on 6 matching bases. The V and J ends lost 0 bases and 6 bases respectively, with 9 bases between them. From germline, CDR1 is KGHSH and CDR2 LQKENI. The CDR3 totals 14 residues. The CDR3 DNA is TGTGCCAGCTCACCACCGACTAGGGGCAATGAGCAGTTCTTC. Its translation is CASSPPTRGNEQFF. Together with reference TRBV18 and TRBJ2-1, the CDR3 gives the full variable domain: NAGVMQNPRHLVRRRGQEARLRCSPMKGHSHVYWYRQLPEEGLKFMVYLQKENIIDESGMPKERFSAEFPKEGPSILRIQQVVRGDSAAYFCASSPPTRGNEQFFGPGTRLTVL.

This clonotype was counted a few times. J is TRBJ1-3 and V is TRBV29-1; D possibly corresponds to TRBD1 (5 bases). Looked up from germline, CDR1 is SQVTM and CDR2 is ANQGSEA. The V end was cut by 2 bases, the J end by 7 bases, with 6 bases between. There are 11 residues in the CDR3. The CDR3 nucleotides read TGCAGCGTTGAACAGGGTAACACCATATATTTT. The encoded protein is CSVEQGNTIYF.

CDR3 DNA sequence: TGCGCCAGCAGCCGCCTAGGACAGGGCTTCTTTTACGAGCAGTACTTC. Translating gives CASSRLGQGFFYEQYF. This sequence joins TRBV4-1 and TRBJ2-7, with TRBD1 matching over 8 bases. J was trimmed by 4 bases and V by 4 bases; bases with no gene match: 12. This CDR3 comprises 16 residues. Germline V gene lookup returns CDR1 MGHRA and CDR2 YSYEKL.

This clonotype occurred many times. The chain uses TRBV5-1 and TRBJ2-1, with TRBD1 identical over 9 bases. This CDR3 is 14 amino acids long. Looked up from germline, CDR1 is SGHRS and CDR2 is YFSETQ. After removal of 0 bases from V and 9 bases from J, the junction contained 4 bases not matched to a gene. The CDR3 is CASSLEDRGREQFF. The CDR3 DNA is TGCGCCAGCAGCTTGGAGGACAGGGGACGTGAGCAGTTCTTC.

This clonotype was found many times. This chain joins TRBV5-1 and TRBJ2-3, with 10 bases identical to TRBD2. CDR1 SGHRS and CDR2 YFSETQ come from the germline V gene. This CDR3 contains 15 residues. The V and J ends lost 4 bases and 3 bases, in that order; junction bases with no gene match: 5. In nucleotides, the CDR3 is TGCGCCAGCAGCCCTAGCGGGAGACTGACAGATACGCAGTATTTT. It codes for CASSPSGRLTDTQYF. Using reference TRBV5-1 and TRBJ2-3 for the parts outside the CDR3, the full variable domain is KAGVTQTPRYLIKTRGQQVTLSCSPISGHRSVSWYQQTPGQGLQFLFEYFSETQRNKGNFPGRFSGRQFSNSRSEMNVSTLELGDSALYLCASSPSGRLTDTQYFGPGTRLTVL.

This clonotype was detected only a few times. This chain uses TRBV12-3 or TRBV12-4 with TRBJ1-5; 7 bases are shared with TRBD1. This CDR3 has 13 amino acids. V was pared by 1 base and J by 7 bases, with 1 base of the junction left unmatched. In DNA, the CDR3 is TGTGCCAGCAGTTTAGAGGGGGCCCAGCCCCAGCATTTT. The encoded protein is CASSLEGAQPQHF.

This clonotype was recorded many times. This rearrangement joins TRBV7-2 to TRBJ2-1, with D perhaps matching TRBD1 (5 bases). Per germline, CDR1 SGHTA and CDR2 FQGNSA. V lost 6 bases and J 0 bases, leaving 12 bases between the germline ends. There are 15 residues in the CDR3. The CDR3 loop is CASSRTTRSYNEQFF. The CDR3, as DNA: TGTGCCAGCAGTCGGACAACTCGCTCCTACAATGAGCAGTTCTTC.

This clonotype was detected ten times or more. V and J are TRBV7-2 and TRBJ2-5; D unclear. Trimming shortened V by 3 bases and J by 4 bases, and 12 bases separated the two germline ends. CDR3 length: 14 residues. The germline gives CDR1 SGHTA, CDR2 FQGNSA. CDR3 sequence reads: CASSFLVRGETQYF. In DNA, the CDR3 is TGTGCCAGCAGCTTCCTGGTGAGAGGAGAGACCCAGTACTTC.

The V and J genes are TRBV28 and TRBJ2-1; D may be TRBD1 (6 bases). Trimming cost V 4 bases and J 5 bases, with 9 bases left between them. The CDR3 consists of 13 residues. Germline V gene sequence: CDR1 MDHEN, CDR2 SYDVKM. The CDR3 loop reads CASSSQGDNEQFF. The CDR3 region has the DNA TGTGCCAGCAGTTCACAGGGAGACAATGAGCAGTTCTTC.

The sample holds a few counts of this clonotype. The chain has TRBV12-3 or TRBV12-4 and TRBJ1-5; D uncertain. The ends were cut back, 2 bases at V and 0 bases at J, with 8 bases in the middle. The CDR3 is 15 amino acids. CDR3 residues: CASSLYQASNQPQHF. The CDR3 DNA reads TGTGCCAGCAGTTTATACCAGGCTAGCAATCAGCCCCAGCATTTT.

V is TRBV7-2 and J is TRBJ2-7; TRBD2 matches at 9 bases. The CDR3 has 17 residues. In germline, CDR1 is SGHTA, CDR2 FQGNSA. V lost 2 bases and J lost 5; bases outside the gene matches: 13. The CDR3 loop reads CASSLSGGGASTHEQYF. The DNA of the CDR3 is TGTGCCAGCAGCTTAAGTGGCGGGGGGGCTTCCACCCACGAGCAGTACTTC.

In its sample, this clonotype was seen many times. CDR3 sequence reads: CSARDSREGLYGYTF. CDR3 sequence (DNA): TGCAGTGCTAGAGATTCGCGGGAAGGGCTCTATGGCTACACCTTC. V gene TRBV20-1 combines with J gene TRBJ1-2; D not resolved. Trimming took off 0 bases at V and 4 bases at J, with 15 bases between the two ends. Germline CDR1 and CDR2: DFQATT and SNEGSKA (reference sequence). The CDR3 is 15 amino acids.

This chain connects TRBV20-1 to TRBJ2-3; 12 bases map to TRBD1. Germline values: CDR1 DFQATT, CDR2 SNEGSKA (reference sequence). V trimming: 5 bases; J trimming: 5 bases; junction bases outside the gene matches: 2. The CDR3 is 13 amino acids. This CDR3 is CSAWDRGRDTQYF. The CDR3 coding sequence is TGCAGTGCTTGGGACAGGGGGCGAGATACGCAGTATTTT.

This clonotype was counted many times. J is TRBJ1-1 and V is TRBV20-1; D is unresolved. The CDR3 has 12 residues. Trimming took 3 bases from V and 6 from J, leaving 11 bases between them. Germline assignment: CDR1 DFQATT and CDR2 SNEGSKA (reference sequence). CDR3 region: CSASSPASEAFF. Written as DNA, the CDR3 is TGCAGTGCTAGTAGCCCGGCCTCTGAAGCTTTCTTT.

This clonotype was counted only a few times. The V call is TRBV5-1, the J call TRBJ1-1; D perhaps matches TRBD1 (5 bases). V lost 7 bases and J lost 5, with 9 bases in between. The CDR3 runs to 11 residues. The germline V gene has CDR1 SGHRS and CDR2 YFSETQ. The DNA for the CDR3 is TGCGCCAGCCTTGGGGGAACTGAAGCTTTCTTT. As protein: CASLGGTEAFF.

This clonotype was counted ten times or more. The rearrangement uses TRBV7-9 and TRBJ1-1, with TRBD1 as a possible D gene (5 bases). From germline, CDR1 is SEHNR and CDR2 FQNEAQ (reference sequence). The germline V and J ends were trimmed by 4 bases and 5 bases, with 14 bases remaining between them. This CDR3 contains 14 residues. CDR3 residues: CASSSTSSGTEAFF. The CDR3 DNA sequence: TGTGCCAGCAGCTCGACCTCCTCAGGGACTGAAGCTTTCTTT.

The chain has TRBV9 and TRBJ1-1; D possibly corresponds to TRBD1 (6 bases). CDR3 length: 16 amino acids. From germline, CDR1 is SGDLS and CDR2 YYNGEE. Between the trimmed V and J ends, which lost 3 bases and 1 base, there was a span of 16 bases. The CDR3 here is CASSARVGTQNTEAFF. The CDR3 DNA reads TGTGCCAGCAGCGCGAGGGTCGGGACACAGAACACTGAAGCTTTCTTT. The variable domain in full, with the rest retrieved from reference TRBV9 and TRBJ1-1, is DSGVTQTPKHLITATGQRVTLRCSPRSGDLSVYWYQQSLDQGLQFLIQYYNGEERAKGNILERFSAQQFPDLHSELNLSSLELGDSALYFCASSARVGTQNTEAFFGQGTRLTVV.

This clonotype was detected ten times or more. The genes are TRBV12-3 or TRBV12-4 and TRBJ1-5; no reliable D call. The CDR3 covers 14 residues. Trimming removed 7 bases from V and 2 bases from J, with 12 bases in between. CDR3 DNA: TGTGCCAGCACCCTCCGGGCGGGCAATCAGCCCCAGCATTTT. Residues: CASTLRAGNQPQHF.

In its sample, this clonotype was seen many times. The rearrangement joins TRBV20-1 to TRBJ2-1; the match to TRBD2 covers 12 bases. Germline CDR1 DFQATT, CDR2 SNEGSKA (reference sequence). This CDR3 is built from 16 residues. The trim removed 5 bases at V and 1 base at J, leaving 6 bases unmatched. The CDR3 bases are TGCAGTGCTTCGGGTCTAGCGGGAGGGTCCTACAATGAGCAGTTCTTC. This encodes CSASGLAGGSYNEQFF.

There are many counts of this clonotype. The chain couples TRBV2 to TRBJ2-1; D gene uncertain. Trimming took 3 bases from V and 10 from J, leaving 7 bases between them. The germline CDR1 and CDR2 sequences are SNHLY and FYNNEI. CDR3 length equals 11 residues. DNA of the CDR3: TGTGCCAGCAGTGATGTGAGGGAGCAGTTCTTC. Translated: CASSDVREQFF. The variable domain in full, with the rest retrieved from reference TRBV2 and TRBJ2-1, is EPEVTQTPSHQVTQMGQEVILRCVPISNHLYFYWYRQILGQKVEFLVSFYNNEISEKSEIFDDQFSVERPDGSNFTLKIRSTKLEDSAMYFCASSDVREQFFGPGTRLTVL.

The rearrangement links TRBV13 to TRBJ2-1; 12 nucleotides align to TRBD2. The V gene's germline CDR1 is PRHDT and CDR2 FYEKMQ (reference sequence). The CDR3 extends over 16 amino acids. The V gene end was trimmed by 5 bases and the J gene end by 7 bases; junction bases not matched to a gene: 9. Here the CDR3 DNA reads TGTGCCAGCAGCCTAGCGGGAGGGCCGGGAAGGAATGAGCAGTTCTTC. Its protein product is CASSLAGGPGRNEQFF.

In its sample, this clonotype was seen a few times. The V call is TRBV11-2, the J call TRBJ2-6; 11 bases fit TRBD2. Trimming cost V 4 bases and J 4 bases; bases outside gene matches: 9. CDR3 length: 18 residues. In germline, CDR1 is SGHAT, CDR2 FQNNGV. The CDR3 DNA reads TGTGCCAGCAGCTCAACCCCGGGACTAGCGGTCGGGGCCAACGTCCTGACTTTC. Its protein is CASSSTPGLAVGANVLTF.